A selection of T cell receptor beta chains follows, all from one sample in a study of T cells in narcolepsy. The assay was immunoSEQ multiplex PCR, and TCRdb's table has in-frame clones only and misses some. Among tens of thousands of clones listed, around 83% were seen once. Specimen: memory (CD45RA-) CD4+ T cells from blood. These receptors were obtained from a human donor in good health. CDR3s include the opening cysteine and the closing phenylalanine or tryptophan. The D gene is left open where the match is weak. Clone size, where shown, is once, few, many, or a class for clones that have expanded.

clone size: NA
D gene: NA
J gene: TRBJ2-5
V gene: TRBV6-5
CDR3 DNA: TGTGCCAGCAGCTCCGGCAGGGGTTCTTTCGAGACCCAGTACTTC
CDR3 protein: CASSSGRGSFETQYF

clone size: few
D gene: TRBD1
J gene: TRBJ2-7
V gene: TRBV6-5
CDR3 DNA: TGTGCCAGCAGCCGGGACAGGCCTCCCTACGAGCAGTACTTC
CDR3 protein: CASSRDRPPYEQYF

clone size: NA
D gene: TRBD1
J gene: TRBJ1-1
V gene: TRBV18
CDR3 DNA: TGTGCCAGCTCACCGCTCCCTATTACAGGGGGCGCATCGGGGAACACTGAAGCTTTCTTT
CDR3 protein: CASSPLPITGGASGNTEAFF

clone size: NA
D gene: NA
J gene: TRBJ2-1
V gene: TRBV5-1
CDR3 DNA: TGCGCCAGCAGCTTGCGGACATACAATGAGCAGTTCTTC
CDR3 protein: CASSLRTYNEQFF

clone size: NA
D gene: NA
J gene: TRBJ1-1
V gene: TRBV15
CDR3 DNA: TGTGCCACCAGCCCGGACCCGGAAAGTGAAGCTTTCTTT
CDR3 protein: CATSPDPESEAFF

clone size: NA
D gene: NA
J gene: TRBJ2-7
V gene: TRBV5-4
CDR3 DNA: TGTGCCAGCAGCTTGGGGTCAGCGGCCCCCTACGAGCAGTACTTC
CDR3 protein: CASSLGSAAPYEQYF

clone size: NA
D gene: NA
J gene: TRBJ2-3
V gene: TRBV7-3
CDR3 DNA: TGTGCCAGCAGCTCCGGACCCAGCAGGGATACGCAGTATTTT
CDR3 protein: CASSSGPSRDTQYF

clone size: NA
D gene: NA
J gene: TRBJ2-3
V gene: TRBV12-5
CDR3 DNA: TGTGCTAGTGGTTTGGTACCGGACGGGGACTTCAGCACAGATACGCAGTATTTT
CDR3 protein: CASGLVPDGDFSTDTQYF

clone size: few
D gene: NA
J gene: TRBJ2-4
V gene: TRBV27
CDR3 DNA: TGTGCCAGTGGACAGACCAAAAACATTCAGTACTTC
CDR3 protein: CASGQTKNIQYF

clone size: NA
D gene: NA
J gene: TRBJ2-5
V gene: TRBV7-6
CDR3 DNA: TGTGCCAGCAGCCTCTATCTGGAGACCCAGTACTTC
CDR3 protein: CASSLYLETQYF

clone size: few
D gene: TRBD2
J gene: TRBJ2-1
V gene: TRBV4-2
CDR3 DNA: TGTGCCAGCAGCCAAGATGCCCTAGCGGGATTCAACGAGCAGTTCTTC
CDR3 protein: CASSQDALAGFNEQFF

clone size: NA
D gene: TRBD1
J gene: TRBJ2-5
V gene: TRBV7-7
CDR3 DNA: TGTGCCAGCAGCGCGACAGGGGACAGCCAAGAGACCCAGTACTTC
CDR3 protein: CASSATGDSQETQYF

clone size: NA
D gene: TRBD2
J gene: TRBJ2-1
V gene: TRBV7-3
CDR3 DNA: TGTGCCAGCAGCTCAGCGGGAGGGCCTAATGAGCAGTTCTTC
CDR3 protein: CASSSAGGPNEQFF

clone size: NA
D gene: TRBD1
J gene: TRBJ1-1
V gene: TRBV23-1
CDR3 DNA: TGCGCCAGCAGTCAAGGGACAGAAAAGAAGAACACTGAAGCTTTCTTT
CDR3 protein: CASSQGTEKKNTEAFF

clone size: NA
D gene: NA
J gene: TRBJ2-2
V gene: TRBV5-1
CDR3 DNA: TGCGCCAGCAGCTTGAGGGGGTCGAACACCGGGGAGCTGTTTTTT
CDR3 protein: CASSLRGSNTGELFF

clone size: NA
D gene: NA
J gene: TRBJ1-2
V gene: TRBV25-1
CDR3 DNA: TGTGCCAGCAGTGGACGGGAGGGAGGCTATGGCTACACCTTC
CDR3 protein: CASSGREGGYGYTF

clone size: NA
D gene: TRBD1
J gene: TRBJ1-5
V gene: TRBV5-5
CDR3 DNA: TGTGCCAGCAGCTTGAACATCGGCAGGGGGAATCAGCCCCAGCATTTT
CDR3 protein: CASSLNIGRGNQPQHF

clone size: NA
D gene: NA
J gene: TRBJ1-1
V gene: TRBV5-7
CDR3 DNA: TGTGCCAGCAGCCGGACAGTAATGAACACTGAAGCTTTCTTT
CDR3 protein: CASSRTVMNTEAFF

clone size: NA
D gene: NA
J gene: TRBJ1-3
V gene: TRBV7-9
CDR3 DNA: TGTGCCAGCAGCTTAGTGACGGGGGCTGCCGGAAACACCATATATTTT
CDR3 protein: CASSLVTGAAGNTIYF

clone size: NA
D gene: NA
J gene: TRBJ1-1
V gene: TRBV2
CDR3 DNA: TGTGCCAGAGCGGAGGGTAACGCTTTCTTT
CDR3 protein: CARAEGNAFF

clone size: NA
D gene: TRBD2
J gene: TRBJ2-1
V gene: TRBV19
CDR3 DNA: TGTGCCAGTAGGAACCTAGCGGGGCCGCCGGAGGATGAGCAGTTCTTC
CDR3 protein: CASRNLAGPPEDEQFF

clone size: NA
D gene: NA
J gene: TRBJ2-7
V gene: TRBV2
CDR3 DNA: TGTGCCAGCAGTTACGGACTGGCCCGGAAAGAGCAGTACTTC
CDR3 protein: CASSYGLARKEQYF

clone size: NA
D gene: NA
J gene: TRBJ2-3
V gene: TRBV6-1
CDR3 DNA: TGTGCCACCTCACATGGGCCAGATACGCAGTATTTT
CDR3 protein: CATSHGPDTQYF

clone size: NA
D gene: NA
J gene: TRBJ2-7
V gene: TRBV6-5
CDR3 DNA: TGTGCCAGCAGTTATGGAGGGCCCTCGGGCGAGCAGTACTTC
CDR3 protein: CASSYGGPSGEQYF

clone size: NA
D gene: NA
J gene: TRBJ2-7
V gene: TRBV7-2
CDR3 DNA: TGTGCCAGCAGCCTCTCAGGGTCGAGTAGCCGGCACGAGCAGTACTTC
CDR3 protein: CASSLSGSSSRHEQYF

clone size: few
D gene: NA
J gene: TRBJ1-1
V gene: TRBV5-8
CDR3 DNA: TGTGCCAGCAGCTTGGGCTGGGAGGGCACTGAAGCTTTCTTT
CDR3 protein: CASSLGWEGTEAFF

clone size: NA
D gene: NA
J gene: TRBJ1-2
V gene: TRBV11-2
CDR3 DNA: TGTGCCAGCAGTAACGACTGGAGGGAGGGCTACACCTTC
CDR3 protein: CASSNDWREGYTF

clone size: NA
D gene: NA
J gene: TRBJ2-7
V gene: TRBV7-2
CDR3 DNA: TGTGCCAGCAGCTTAGCGGGTGCAGGCCGGGACGAGCAGTACTTC
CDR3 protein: CASSLAGAGRDEQYF

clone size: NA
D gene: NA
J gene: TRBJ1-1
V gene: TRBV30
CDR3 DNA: TGTGCCTGGAGTCTAGGGCCGGCAGAAGCTTTCTTT
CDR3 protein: CAWSLGPAEAFF

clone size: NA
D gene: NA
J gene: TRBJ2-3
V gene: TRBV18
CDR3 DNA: TGTGCCAGCTCACCCCGGGACGGAAACACAGATACGCAGTATTTT
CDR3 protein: CASSPRDGNTDTQYF

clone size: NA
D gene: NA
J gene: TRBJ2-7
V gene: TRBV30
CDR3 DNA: TGTGCCTGGACCCCAACGCGGCCGAGGCCGGGGGAGCAGTACTTC
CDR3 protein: CAWTPTRPRPGEQYF

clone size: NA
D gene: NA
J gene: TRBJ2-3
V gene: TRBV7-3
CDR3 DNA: TGTGCCAGCACCCTTCGGGGTAGCGGCACAGATACGCAGTATTTT
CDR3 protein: CASTLRGSGTDTQYF

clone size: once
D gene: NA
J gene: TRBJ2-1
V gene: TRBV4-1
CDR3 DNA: TGCGCCAGCAGCCAAGTAGATTTAGTATCTTTGAGTGAGCAGTTCTTC
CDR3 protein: CASSQVDLVSLSEQFF

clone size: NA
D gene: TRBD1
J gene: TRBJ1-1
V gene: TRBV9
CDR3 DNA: TGTGCCAGCAGCGCACAGGGGTTCACTGAAGCTTTCTTT
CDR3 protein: CASSAQGFTEAFF

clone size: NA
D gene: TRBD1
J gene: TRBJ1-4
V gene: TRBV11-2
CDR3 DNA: TGTGCCAGCTCATCCGGCGGACAGGGGGCCGGTGAAAAACTGTTTTTT
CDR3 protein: CASSSGGQGAGEKLFF

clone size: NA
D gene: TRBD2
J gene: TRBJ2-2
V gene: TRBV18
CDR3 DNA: TGTGCCAGCTCCTCAAGACTAGCGGGAGGGCCGAACACCGGGGAGCTGTTTTTT
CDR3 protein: CASSSRLAGGPNTGELFF

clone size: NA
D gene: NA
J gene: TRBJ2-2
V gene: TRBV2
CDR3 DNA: TGTGCCAGCTCCGTGGTGGCTAGCGTTACCGGGGAGCTGTTTTTT
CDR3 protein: CASSVVASVTGELFF

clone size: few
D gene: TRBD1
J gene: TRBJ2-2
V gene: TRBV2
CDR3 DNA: TGTGCCAGCAGGGACAGGGGAGTTGGGGAGCTGTTTTTT
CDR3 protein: CASRDRGVGELFF

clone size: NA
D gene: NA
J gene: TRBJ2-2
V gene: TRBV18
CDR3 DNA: TGTGCCAGCTCACCGAGGACGAACACCGGGGAGCTGTTTTTT
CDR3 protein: CASSPRTNTGELFF

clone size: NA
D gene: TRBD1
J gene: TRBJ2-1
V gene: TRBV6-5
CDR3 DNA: TGTGCCAGCAGTTCGGACAGGGTAATAGGTGAGCAGTTCTTC
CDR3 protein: CASSSDRVIGEQFF

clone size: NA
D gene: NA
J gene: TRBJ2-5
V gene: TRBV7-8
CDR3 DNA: TGTGCCAGCAGCTTATGGGGTACTAAGACCCAGTACTTC
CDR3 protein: CASSLWGTKTQYF

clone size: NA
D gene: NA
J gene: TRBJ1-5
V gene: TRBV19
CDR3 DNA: TGTGCCAGTAGTATAGGACAAGCAAGCGAGCCCCAGCATTTT
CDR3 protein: CASSIGQASEPQHF

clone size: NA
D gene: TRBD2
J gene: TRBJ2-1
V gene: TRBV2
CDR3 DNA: TGTGCCAGCAAGAGGCTAGCGGGAGACAATGAGCAGTTCTTC
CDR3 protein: CASKRLAGDNEQFF

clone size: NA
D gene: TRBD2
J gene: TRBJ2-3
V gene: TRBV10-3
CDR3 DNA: TGTGCCAGTACTAGCGGAGGGGGCACAGATACGCAGTATTTT
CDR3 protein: CASTSGGGTDTQYF

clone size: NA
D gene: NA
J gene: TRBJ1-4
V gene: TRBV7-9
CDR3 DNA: TGTGCCAGCAGCTCGCCGGGCCGCGGAGGTGAAAAACTGTTTTTT
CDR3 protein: CASSSPGRGGEKLFF

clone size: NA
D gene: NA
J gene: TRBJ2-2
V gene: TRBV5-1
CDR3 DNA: TGCGCCAGCGCCCCCCTGGCCTCGCGAGGGCAAGGGGAGCTGTTTTTT
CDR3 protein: CASAPLASRGQGELFF

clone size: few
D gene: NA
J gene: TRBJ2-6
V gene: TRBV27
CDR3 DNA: TGTGCCAGCAGTTCTCGAGCTGGGGCCAACGTCCTGACTTTC
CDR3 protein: CASSSRAGANVLTF

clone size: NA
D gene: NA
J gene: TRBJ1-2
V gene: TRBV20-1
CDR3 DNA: TGCAGTGCTGGGGGTAACTATGGCTACACCTTC
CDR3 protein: CSAGGNYGYTF

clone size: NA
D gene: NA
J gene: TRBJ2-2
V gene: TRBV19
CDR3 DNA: TGTGCCAGTAGTATAGGAGGACAGAACACCGGGGAGCTGTTTTTT
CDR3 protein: CASSIGGQNTGELFF

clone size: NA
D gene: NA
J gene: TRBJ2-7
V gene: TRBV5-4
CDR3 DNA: TGTGCCAGCAGCACCAGACCGAGCTTCTACGAGCAGTACTTC
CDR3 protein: CASSTRPSFYEQYF